One sample yielded the 10 T cell receptor beta chains listed below, sequenced in a study of CD8+ T cells in alopecia areata. Following RNA extraction, reverse transcription yielded cDNA that acted as the sequencing template. Profiled with immunoSEQ multiplex PCR; TCRdb holds only in-frame clones, not every one. The sample includes 110,000 to 150,000 clones, 62% of them seen just once. The sample comprised CD8+ T cells sorted from blood. The receptors derive from a human donor in good health.

The table lists this clone with a count of one. The V gene is TRBV5-1, the J gene TRBJ2-7; TRBD1 is a possible D gene (5 bases). Germline-derived CDR1 and CDR2 are SGHRS and YFSETQ. The CDR3 runs 12 residues. The V end was cut by 1 base, the J end by 4 bases, with 6 bases between. The CDR3 is CASSLSGYEQYF. As DNA, the CDR3 is TGCGCCAGCAGCTTGTCAGGGTACGAGCAGTACTTC.

The chain is built from TRBV28 and TRBJ2-1; 7 bases fit TRBD1. The germline gives CDR1 MDHEN, CDR2 SYDVKM. Trimming cost V 6 bases and J 5 bases; bases outside gene matches: 7. The CDR3 is made up of 14 amino acids. In DNA, the CDR3 is TGTGCCAGCAGCCCTACAGGGGCTGACAATGAGCAGTTCTTC. It yields the protein CASSPTGADNEQFF.

The V gene is TRBV9, the J gene TRBJ2-5; the match to TRBD2 covers 10 bases. The V gene's germline CDR1 is SGDLS and CDR2 YYNGEE. This CDR3 spans 15 amino acids. After removal of 4 bases from V and 5 bases from J, the junction contained 8 bases not matched to a gene. CDR3 sequence (DNA): TGTGCCAGCAGCCTCGGGAGCGGGAGGGCCGAGACCCAGTACTTC. As protein: CASSLGSGRAETQYF. The full variable domain, in which reference TRBV9 and TRBJ2-5 provide the parts outside the CDR3, is DSGVTQTPKHLITATGQRVTLRCSPRSGDLSVYWYQQSLDQGLQFLIQYYNGEERAKGNILERFSAQQFPDLHSELNLSSLELGDSALYFCASSLGSGRAETQYFGPGTRLLVL.

The chain links TRBV11-2 to TRBJ1-5, with D perhaps matching TRBD1 (5 bases). This CDR3 is built from 15 residues. In germline, CDR1 is SGHAT, CDR2 FQNNGV. V gave up 5 bases and J gave up 5 bases, with 16 bases separating them. The CDR3, as DNA: TGTGCCAGCAGCGATACGGAGGGGATTCATCAGCCCCAGCATTTT. This encodes CASSDTEGIHQPQHF.

The chain uses TRBV7-8 and TRBJ2-3; TRBD1 matches 7 bases. V trimming: 3 bases; J trimming: 0 bases; junction bases outside the gene matches: 12. Germline V lookup: CDR1 SGHVS, CDR2 FQNEAQ. The CDR3 length is 18 residues. The chain's CDR3 is CASSFTLLTGKSTDTQYF. The CDR3 bases are TGTGCCAGCAGCTTTACCCTATTGACAGGGAAGAGCACAGATACGCAGTATTTT.

V gene TRBV29-1 combines with J gene TRBJ2-1; TRBD2 aligns across 8 bases. CDR1 and CDR2 from the germline V gene are SQVTM and ANQGSEA. The CDR3 length is 10 residues. V was pared by 3 bases and J by 14 bases, with 3 bases of the junction left unmatched. The DNA of the CDR3 is TGCAGCGTTGACGGGGGGGGAAAGTTCTTC. This gives the protein CSVDGGGKFF.

The rearrangement joins TRBV5-6 to TRBJ2-1; 8 bases map to TRBD2. V lost 4 bases, J lost 4 bases, and 10 bases stayed unmatched. From germline, CDR1 is SGHDT and CDR2 YYEEEE. CDR3 length equals 16 residues. The CDR3 sequence is CASSSPGGVIYNEQFF. The CDR3 nucleotides read TGTGCCAGCAGCAGTCCCGGGGGGGTTATATACAATGAGCAGTTCTTC.

This clone was observed a few times. V gene TRBV30 combines with J gene TRBJ2-3; D may correspond to TRBD1 or TRBD2 (5 bases each). This CDR3 has 15 amino acids. Trimming removed 0 bases from V and 3 bases from J, with 13 bases in between. CDR1 and CDR2 from the germline V gene are GTSNPN and SVGIG (reference sequence). The CDR3 DNA is TGTGCCTGGAGTGTACTAGAAGGGGTTACAGATACGCAGTATTTT. This sequence encodes CAWSVLEGVTDTQYF. Full variable domain (missing parts from reference TRBV30 and TRBJ2-3): SQTIHQWPATLVQPVGSPLSLECTVEGTSNPNLYWYRQAAGRGLQLLFYSVGIGQISSEVPQNLSASRPQDRQFILSSKKLLLSDSGFYLCAWSVLEGVTDTQYFGPGTRLTVL.

This clone was counted between two and nine times. The J gene is TRBJ2-3, the V gene TRBV29-1; D unresolved. Germline values: CDR1 SQVTM, CDR2 ANQGSEA. V was shortened by 5 bases and J by 5 bases, with 5 bases between the two germline ends. The CDR3 is 10 amino acids. The CDR3 coding sequence is TGCAGCGTTCTGGTAGATACGCAGTATTTT. Protein: CSVLVDTQYF.

This chain links TRBV4-1 with TRBJ2-1, with D possibly being TRBD2 (5 bases). Trimming cost V 1 base and J 8 bases, with 12 bases left between them. Per the germline V gene, CDR1 is MGHRA and CDR2 is YSYEKL. The length of the CDR3 is 14 residues. CDR3 DNA: TGCGCCAGCAGCCAAGTAGGGAGTTTAGATGAGCAGTTCTTC. Translation gives CASSQVGSLDEQFF.